The sequence of this TCR beta chain was determined in a study of blood T cell repertoires in COVID-19 (TCRdb year 2020). For the study in its entirety: Collaborator samples came from the United States, Italy and Spain and covered acute and convalescent phases of COVID-19. HLA class I and class II types, where available, came from metadata supplied by the sample provider rather than from assay-based typing. The prospective study material was composed of cDNA or gDNA derived from T cells, B-cell-depleted T cells, or PBMCs. The repertoires were released in a freely available public database intended as a resource for research on the immune response to SARS-CoV-2. Subjects who had been exposed to COVID-19, were actively infected with it, or had recovered from it provided the deeply sampled blood TCRbeta repertoires that made up the dataset. Sample metadata almost always included a de-identified subject ID, COVID-19 status, age in years and sex. Samples were obtained from the ongoing ImmuneRACE study (first 160 participants) and from roughly 1,300 subjects provided by 6 global collaborators. Findings and caveats that apply to the study as a whole: Clinical and demographic metadata were provided uncurated, with the amount varying by source and participant.

The cysteine opens and the phenylalanine closes a CDR3 of 16 amino acids. Kept here is only the CDR3 DNA, which spans 48 bases and is read in frame from base 1. Germline trimming amounts to 6 bases on V and 6 bases on J, with 13 as the count of junction bases outside the gene matches. CDR1 is given as SNHLY and CDR2 as FYNNEI, both from the germline V gene. Collaborating institutions collected whole blood in K2EDTA tubes following their own protocols. For TCRbeta analysis, collaborators shipped samples as frozen whole blood, isolated PBMCs, or DNA extracted from either of those sample types. Points on this clone: Its antigen has not been determined. It has no much larger one-base neighbor in the sample; base qualities were not kept.

TCRbeta CDR3 regions were amplified from genomic DNA using the immunoSEQ Assay, a bias-controlled multiplex PCR. The published analysis was carried out like this. The number of nucleated cells in each sample was estimated by amplification of reference gene primers within the assay. Sequence reads were collapsed and filtered to measure the absolute abundance of every unique TCRbeta CDR3 rearrangement. For each sample, productive Simpson clonality was calculated by taking the square root of Simpson's diversity index across productive rearrangements. Imported from immuneACCESS, the table was reduced by TCRdb to in-frame sequences with V and J called. These copies leave out some clones; in studies compared against another copy, an unresolved V gene accounts for under half, and the cause of the remainder is not known. From that table come the V and J calls and clone size; the DNA was used to work out D and trimming. A total of roughly 190,000 clones appear in this sample, around 83% of them only once. The top ten constitute about 6% of the sample.

This receptor was obtained from a woman in her thirties or forties with acute or convalescent COVID-19. The material sequenced was peripheral blood. This receptor chain uses TRBV2 and TRBJ2-3; 9 bases in the junction line up with TRBD1. The bases read TGTGCCAGCAGGGGGGGACAGGGATTCGGAGGGGATACGCAGTATTTT. Translated, it gives CASRGGQGFGGDTQYF.